This T cell receptor beta chain comes out of a study of human T cells and chemical hapten exposure. Background on the study: Patients were given diphenylcyclopropenone on the scalp weekly across the roughly 25-week study. The variation in per-sample TCR yields arose mainly from small differences in pooled library volumes.

The time point: patch test 3, about 24 weeks after DPC sensitization. Treatment noted: therapeutic diphenylcyclopropenone sensitization with weekly scalp DPC. Alopecia patients deemed DPC-suitable, aged 18 to 70, excluding pregnancy. Study-level results: No shift was seen in TCRs above 1 in 1000 frequency with DPC sensitization.

TCRdb re-called the RACE reads with MiXCR, one entry per CDR3 protein. The repertoire has roughly 90,000 distinct CDR3 sequences, about a tenth of them found once; the top ten carry around 1.1%. Trimming took 4 bases from V and 2 from J; bases not matched to a gene: 4. The CDR3 is 15 amino acids. The germline V gene has CDR1 SGHAT and CDR2 FQNNGV. This clonotype has only a few counts. Its matching antigen is unknown. The chain links TRBV11-2 to TRBJ2-1, with TRBD1 identical over 8 bases. The source is a woman aged 25-40 years with alopecia areata. Some clones in this sample may be carry-over from other donors' samples. The sequences come from whole blood, collected in connection with sensitization to the hapten diphenylcyclopropenone (DPC). In nucleotides, the CDR3 is TGTGCCAGCAGCTCGTACAGGGGGGCCTACAATGAGCAGTTCTTC. Its protein is CASSSYRGAYNEQFF.